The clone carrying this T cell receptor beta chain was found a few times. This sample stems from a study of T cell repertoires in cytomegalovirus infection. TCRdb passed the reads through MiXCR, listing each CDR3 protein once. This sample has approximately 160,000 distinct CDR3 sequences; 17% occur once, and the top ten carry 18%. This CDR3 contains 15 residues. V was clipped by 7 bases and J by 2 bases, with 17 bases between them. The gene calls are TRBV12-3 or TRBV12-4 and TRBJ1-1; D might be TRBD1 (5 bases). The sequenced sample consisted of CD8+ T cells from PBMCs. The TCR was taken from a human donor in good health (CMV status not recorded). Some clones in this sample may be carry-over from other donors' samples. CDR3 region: CASKVSGTVNTEAFF. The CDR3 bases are TGTGCCAGCAAGGTTTCCGGGACGGTTAACACTGAAGCTTTCTTT.